Listed below are T cell receptor beta chains from one sample, sequenced in a study of graft-versus-host responses after intestinal transplantation. No antigen has been assigned to these receptors. TCRdb keeps only in-frame clones here, not all; method: immunoSEQ multiplex PCR. Here the sample spans approximately 110,000 clones, just under 95% being singletons. Sequenced here: unstimulated CD8+ T cells sorted from spleen or lymph node cells, sampled before transplant. The receptor set was obtained from a human donor who was the organ donor for an intestinal transplant. The CDR3 runs from the conserved cysteine through the conserved F or W. Each record gives: CDR3 protein, CDR3 DNA, clone size, CDR3 length, V gene, J gene, D gene. The D gene is left open where the match is weak. The size of a clone is reported for some rows only, either as once, few or many, or as a class for expanded clones.

CDR3: CASSRLAGIYNEQFF; DNA: TGTGCCAGCAGCAGACTAGCGGGAATATACAATGAGCAGTTCTTC; size: NA; length: 15; V: TRBV6-5; J: TRBJ2-1; D: TRBD2
CDR3: CAWSVGDGVYEQYF; DNA: TGTGCCTGGAGTGTAGGGGACGGCGTCTACGAGCAGTACTTC; size: NA; length: 14; V: TRBV30; J: TRBJ2-7; D: NA
CDR3: CASSYSRQPTSEQYF; DNA: TGTGCCAGCAGTTACAGCCGACAGCCTACTAGCGAGCAGTACTTC; size: NA; length: 15; V: TRBV6-5; J: TRBJ2-7; D: NA
CDR3: CASSDRTSGSLTDTQYF; DNA: TGCGCCAGCTCCGACCGGACTAGCGGGAGCCTGACAGATACGCAGTATTTT; size: NA; length: 17; V: TRBV4-1; J: TRBJ2-3; D: TRBD2
CDR3: CASSFGLSGSYEQYF; DNA: TGTGCCAGCAGTTTTGGGTTAAGCGGCTCCTACGAGCAGTACTTC; size: NA; length: 15; V: TRBV28; J: TRBJ2-7; D: NA
CDR3: CASSPSTRLTHNEQFF; DNA: TGTGCCAGCAGCCCTTCAACCCGCTTGACTCACAATGAGCAGTTCTTC; size: NA; length: 16; V: TRBV5-6; J: TRBJ2-1; D: NA
CDR3: CASSFGDGYEQYF; DNA: TGTGCCAGCAGTTTCGGAGACGGCTACGAGCAGTACTTC; size: NA; length: 13; V: TRBV25-1; J: TRBJ2-7; D: NA
CDR3: CASSSRLLYEQYF; DNA: TGTGCCAGCAGTTCGCGACTTCTATACGAGCAGTACTTC; size: NA; length: 13; V: TRBV28; J: TRBJ2-7; D: NA
CDR3: CASSLGREGNTGELFF; DNA: TGTGCCAGCAGCTTGGGTCGGGAGGGGAACACCGGGGAGCTGTTTTTT; size: NA; length: 16; V: TRBV7-7; J: TRBJ2-2; D: TRBD2
CDR3: CASSPGTGSYEQYF; DNA: TGTGCCAGCAGTCCCGGGACAGGTTCCTACGAGCAGTACTTC; size: NA; length: 14; V: TRBV6-5; J: TRBJ2-7; D: TRBD1
CDR3: CAWSDRGNTEAFF; DNA: TGTGCCTGGAGTGACAGGGGGAACACTGAAGCTTTCTTT; size: NA; length: 13; V: TRBV30; J: TRBJ1-1; D: TRBD1
CDR3: CASSFGTSYEQYF; DNA: TGCGCCAGCAGCTTCGGGACATCGTACGAGCAGTACTTC; size: NA; length: 13; V: TRBV4-1; J: TRBJ2-7; D: NA
CDR3: CASSLGPETQYF; DNA: TGTGCCAGCAGCTTAGGCCCGGAGACCCAGTACTTC; size: NA; length: 12; V: TRBV13; J: TRBJ2-5; D: NA
CDR3: CASKLARSNQPQHF; DNA: TGTGCCAGCAAGCTGGCCCGTAGCAATCAGCCCCAGCATTTT; size: NA; length: 14; V: TRBV2; J: TRBJ1-5; D: NA
CDR3: CASSGGGANQPQHF; DNA: TGTGCCAGCAGCGGAGGCGGGGCCAATCAGCCCCAGCATTTT; size: NA; length: 14; V: TRBV9; J: TRBJ1-5; D: NA
CDR3: CAWSVTVWGTEAFF; DNA: TGTGCCTGGAGTGTAACCGTTTGGGGAACTGAAGCTTTCTTT; size: NA; length: 14; V: TRBV30; J: TRBJ1-1; D: NA
CDR3: CASSPDTSYEQYF; DNA: TGTGCCAGCAGCCCGGACACGTCCTACGAGCAGTACTTC; size: NA; length: 13; V: TRBV5-6; J: TRBJ2-7; D: NA
CDR3: CSVVIRGTYEQYF; DNA: TGCAGCGTTGTCATACGGGGGACCTACGAGCAGTACTTC; size: once; length: 13; V: TRBV29-1; J: TRBJ2-7; D: NA
CDR3: CASSFRLISYEQYF; DNA: TGTGCCAGCAGTTTCCGACTGATCTCCTACGAGCAGTACTTC; size: once; length: 14; V: TRBV6-1; J: TRBJ2-7; D: NA
CDR3: CASSGTEGAYEQYF; DNA: TGTGCCAGCAGTGGTACGGAAGGGGCTTACGAGCAGTACTTC; size: once; length: 14; V: TRBV6-1; J: TRBJ2-7; D: NA
CDR3: CASGSPEGGRIYNEQFF; DNA: TGTGCTAGTGGTTCCCCGGAGGGCGGGAGGATCTACAATGAGCAGTTCTTC; size: once; length: 17; V: TRBV12-5; J: TRBJ2-1; D: TRBD2
CDR3: CASSQAGHSSYTF; DNA: TGCGCCAGCAGCCAAGCGGGCCACAGTTCTTACACCTTC; size: NA; length: 13; V: TRBV4-1; J: TRBJ1-2; D: NA
CDR3: CASRERDYPVREQFF; DNA: TGCGCCAGCAGGGAACGGGACTACCCGGTCAGGGAGCAGTTCTTC; size: NA; length: 15; V: TRBV4-1; J: TRBJ2-1; D: TRBD2
CDR3: CASSGPGTATEAFF; DNA: TGTGCCAGCAGTGGACCCGGGACAGCGACTGAAGCTTTCTTT; size: NA; length: 14; V: TRBV27; J: TRBJ1-1; D: TRBD1
CDR3: CAWSEGGVPNYNEQFF; DNA: TGTGCCTGGAGTGAAGGGGGAGTGCCCAATTACAATGAGCAGTTCTTC; size: NA; length: 16; V: TRBV30; J: TRBJ2-1; D: NA
CDR3: CASSQGGRRGADTQYF; DNA: TGTGCCAGCAGCCAGGGAGGCCGGAGAGGGGCAGATACGCAGTATTTT; size: NA; length: 16; V: TRBV4-2; J: TRBJ2-3; D: NA
CDR3: CASSLGRTSGRGKSYEQYF; DNA: TGTGCCAGCAGCTTAGGGAGGACTAGCGGGAGAGGGAAATCCTACGAGCAGTACTTC; size: few; length: 19; V: TRBV5-4; J: TRBJ2-7; D: TRBD2
CDR3: CASSLRSSTDTQYF; DNA: TGTGCCAGCAGTTTGCGATCCTCCACAGATACGCAGTATTTT; size: NA; length: 14; V: TRBV28; J: TRBJ2-3; D: NA
CDR3: CASSGGLAGGPRTGELFF; DNA: TGTGCCAGCAGCGGGGGACTAGCGGGAGGGCCGCGCACCGGGGAGCTGTTTTTT; size: NA; length: 18; V: TRBV9; J: TRBJ2-2; D: TRBD2
CDR3: CASSEYALEGYTF; DNA: TGTGCCAGCAGTGAATACGCCCTCGAGGGCTACACCTTC; size: NA; length: 13; V: TRBV2; J: TRBJ1-2; D: NA
CDR3: CASSAGIGREQYF; DNA: TGTGCCAGCTCTGCGGGGATTGGGCGCGAGCAGTACTTC; size: NA; length: 13; V: TRBV6-1; J: TRBJ2-7; D: NA
CDR3: CASSPRGDQPQHF; DNA: TGTGCCAGCAGTCCCCGGGGGGATCAGCCCCAGCATTTT; size: NA; length: 13; V: TRBV27; J: TRBJ1-5; D: NA
CDR3: CASSLRASGRPGDTQYF; DNA: TGTGCCAGCAGCTTAAGGGCGAGCGGGAGGCCCGGAGATACGCAGTATTTT; size: NA; length: 17; V: TRBV7-2; J: TRBJ2-3; D: TRBD2
CDR3: CASSLDSRAGANVLTF; DNA: TGTGCCAGCAGCTTAGATTCCAGGGCTGGGGCCAACGTCCTGACTTTC; size: NA; length: 16; V: TRBV11-2; J: TRBJ2-6; D: NA
CDR3: CASSLVERGNEKLFF; DNA: TGTGCCAGCAGCTTAGTGGAGCGCGGTAATGAAAAACTGTTTTTT; size: NA; length: 15; V: TRBV11-2; J: TRBJ1-4; D: NA
CDR3: CASSKGSRVTINGYTF; DNA: TGTGCCAGCAGTAAAGGGTCCAGGGTCACCATCAATGGCTACACCTTC; size: NA; length: 16; V: TRBV21-1; J: TRBJ1-2; D: NA
CDR3: CASSHNGRYPGEQYF; DNA: TGTGCCAGCAGCCATAACGGGAGATATCCGGGAGAGCAGTACTTC; size: NA; length: 15; V: TRBV7-9; J: TRBJ2-7; D: NA
CDR3: CASSLRGMSNQPQHF; DNA: TGCGCCAGCAGCTTAAGAGGGATGAGCAATCAGCCCCAGCATTTT; size: NA; length: 15; V: TRBV5-1; J: TRBJ1-5; D: NA
CDR3: CASSPRGGLDQETQYF; DNA: TGTGCCAGCAGCCCTCGCGGTGGGCTAGACCAAGAGACCCAGTACTTC; size: NA; length: 16; V: TRBV9; J: TRBJ2-5; D: NA
CDR3: CASSLWGEETQYF; DNA: TGTGCCAGCAGCTTATGGGGGGAAGAGACCCAGTACTTC; size: once; length: 13; V: TRBV7-9; J: TRBJ2-5; D: NA
CDR3: CASSLQGWIEFF; DNA: TGTGCCAGCAGTTTACAGGGTTGGATCGAGTTCTTC; size: NA; length: 12; V: TRBV28; J: TRBJ2-1; D: NA
CDR3: CASSVAGADTQYF; DNA: TGTGCCAGCAGCGTAGCGGGAGCAGATACGCAGTATTTT; size: NA; length: 13; V: TRBV9; J: TRBJ2-3; D: NA